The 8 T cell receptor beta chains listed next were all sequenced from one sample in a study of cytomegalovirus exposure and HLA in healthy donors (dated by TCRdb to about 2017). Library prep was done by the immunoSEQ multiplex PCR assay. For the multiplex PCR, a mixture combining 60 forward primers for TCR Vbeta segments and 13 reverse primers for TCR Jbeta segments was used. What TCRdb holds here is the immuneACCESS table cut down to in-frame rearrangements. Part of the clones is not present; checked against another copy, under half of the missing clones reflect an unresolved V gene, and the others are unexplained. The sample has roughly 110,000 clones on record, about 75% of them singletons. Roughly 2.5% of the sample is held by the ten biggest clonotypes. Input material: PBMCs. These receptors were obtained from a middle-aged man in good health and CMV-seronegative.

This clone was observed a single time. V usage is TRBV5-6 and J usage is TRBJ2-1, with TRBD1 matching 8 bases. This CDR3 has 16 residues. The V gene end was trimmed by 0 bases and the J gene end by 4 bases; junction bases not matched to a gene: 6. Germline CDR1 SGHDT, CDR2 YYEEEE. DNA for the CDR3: TGTGCCAGCAGCTTGGGTGCAGGGGGCAGGTACAATGAGCAGTTCTTC. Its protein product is CASSLGAGGRYNEQFF.

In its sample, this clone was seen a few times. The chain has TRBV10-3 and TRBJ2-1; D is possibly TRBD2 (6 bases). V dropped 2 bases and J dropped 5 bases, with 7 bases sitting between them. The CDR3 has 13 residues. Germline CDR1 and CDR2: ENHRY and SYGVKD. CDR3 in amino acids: CAISEGTDNEQFF. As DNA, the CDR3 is TGTGCCATCAGTGAGGGGACTGACAATGAGCAGTTCTTC.

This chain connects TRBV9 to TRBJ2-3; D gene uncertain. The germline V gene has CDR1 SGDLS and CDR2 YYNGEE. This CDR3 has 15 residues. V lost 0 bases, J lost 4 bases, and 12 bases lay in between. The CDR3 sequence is CASSVDTSPPDTQYF. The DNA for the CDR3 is TGTGCCAGCAGCGTAGATACATCCCCCCCAGATACGCAGTATTTT.

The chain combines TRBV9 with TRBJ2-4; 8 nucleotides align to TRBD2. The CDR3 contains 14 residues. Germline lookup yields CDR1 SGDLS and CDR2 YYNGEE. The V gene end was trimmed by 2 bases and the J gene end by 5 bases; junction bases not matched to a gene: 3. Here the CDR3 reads CASSVPGGENIQYF. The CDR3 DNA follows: TGTGCCAGCAGCGTTCCGGGGGGGGAAAACATTCAGTACTTC.

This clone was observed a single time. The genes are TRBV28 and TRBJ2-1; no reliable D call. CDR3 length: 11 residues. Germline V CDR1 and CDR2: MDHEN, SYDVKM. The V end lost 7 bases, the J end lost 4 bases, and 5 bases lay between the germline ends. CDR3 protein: CASIGYNEQFF. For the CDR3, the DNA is TGTGCCAGCATCGGTTACAATGAGCAGTTCTTC.

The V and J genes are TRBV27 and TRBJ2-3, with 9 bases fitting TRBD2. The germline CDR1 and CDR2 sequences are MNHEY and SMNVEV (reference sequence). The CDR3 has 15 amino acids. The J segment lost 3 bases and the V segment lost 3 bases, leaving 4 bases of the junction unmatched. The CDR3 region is CASSLRGGQTDTQYF. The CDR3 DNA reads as TGTGCCAGCAGTTTGCGGGGGGGACAAACAGATACGCAGTATTTT.

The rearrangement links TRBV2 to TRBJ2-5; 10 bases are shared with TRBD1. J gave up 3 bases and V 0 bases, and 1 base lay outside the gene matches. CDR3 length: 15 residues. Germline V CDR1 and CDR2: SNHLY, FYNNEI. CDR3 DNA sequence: TGTGCCAGCAGTGAAGCGGGACAGGGGAAAGAGACCCAGTACTTC. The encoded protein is CASSEAGQGKETQYF.

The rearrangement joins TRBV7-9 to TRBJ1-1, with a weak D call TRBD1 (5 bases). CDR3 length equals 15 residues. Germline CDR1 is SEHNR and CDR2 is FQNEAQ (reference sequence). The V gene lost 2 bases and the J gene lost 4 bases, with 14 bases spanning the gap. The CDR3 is CASSLSLGEGTEAFF. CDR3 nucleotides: TGTGCCAGCAGCTTAAGTCTAGGGGAAGGCACTGAAGCTTTCTTT. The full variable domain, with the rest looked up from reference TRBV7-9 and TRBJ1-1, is DTGVSQNPRHKITKRGQNVTFRCDPISEHNRLYWYRQTLGQGPEFLTYFQNEAQLEKSRLLSDRFSAERPKGSFSTLEIQRTEQGDSAMYLCASSLSLGEGTEAFFGQGTRLTVV.